What follows are 21 T cell receptor beta chains derived from one specimen sequenced in a study of T cell responses to AZD1222 COVID-19 vaccine. Profiling relied on immunoSEQ multiplex PCR, and the TCRdb table lists in-frame clones only, not all of them. The repertoire consists of 99,000 or so clones, with about four fifths occurring once and the leading ten covering 4.5% to 6%. The input for sequencing was peripheral blood, taken on day 0 of AZD1222 vaccination. The origin of the receptors is an adult in good health.

The genes are TRBV5-4 and TRBJ2-3; 12 nucleotides line up with TRBD2. V lost 4 bases and J lost 2; bases outside the gene matches: 5. CDR1 and CDR2 from the germline V gene are SGHNT and YYREEE (reference sequence). The CDR3 is 16 amino acids. The CDR3 DNA is TGTGCCAGCAGCCAAGGACTAGCGGGGTCCACAGATACGCAGTATTTT. It specifies CASSQGLAGSTDTQYF.

The V call is TRBV4-3, the J call TRBJ1-4; D gene uncertain. Germline lookup yields CDR1 LGHNA and CDR2 YSLEER. Trimming took 2 bases from V and 0 from J, leaving 10 bases between them. The CDR3 has 16 amino acids. As DNA, the CDR3 is TGCGCCAGCAGCCAAACCGTCTTTGCAACTAATGAAAAACTGTTTTTT. Protein: CASSQTVFATNEKLFF.

The chain couples TRBV27 to TRBJ1-1; D is unclear. Germline CDR1 MNHEY, CDR2 SMNVEV (reference sequence). The CDR3 spans 14 residues. Trimming left V 6 bases short and J 3 bases short, with 14 bases between. CDR3 residues: CASRHKREDTEAFF. In nucleotides, the CDR3 is TGTGCCAGCAGGCACAAACGGGAAGACACTGAAGCTTTCTTT.

This chain links TRBV28 with TRBJ1-2; TRBD1 matches at 9 bases. Unmatched junction bases numbered 2, after V lost 4 bases and J lost 2 bases. Germline-derived CDR1 and CDR2 are MDHEN and SYDVKM. The CDR3 contains 14 residues. CDR3 residues: CASSSGTGNYGYTF. The CDR3 region has the DNA TGTGCCAGCAGTTCCGGGACAGGGAACTATGGCTACACCTTC.

The J gene is TRBJ2-7, the V gene TRBV11-3, with a possible D match to TRBD2 (6 bases). Deletions cut 2 bases from V and 6 bases from J, with 17 bases between. The CDR3 is 15 residues long. Germline V CDR1 and CDR2: SGHNT, YENEEA. The chain's CDR3 is CASSLFIGLGGEQYF. In DNA, the CDR3 is TGTGCCAGCAGCTTATTCATAGGGCTGGGAGGCGAGCAGTACTTC.

The V and J genes are TRBV9 and TRBJ1-6; D perhaps matches TRBD1 (6 bases). Deletions cut 0 bases from V and 11 bases from J, with 21 bases between. Per the germline V gene, CDR1 is SGDLS and CDR2 is YYNGEE. The CDR3 contains 17 residues. The CDR3: CASSVGGGRSIGTPLHF. The CDR3 nucleotides are TGTGCCAGCAGCGTAGGAGGGGGGCGATCGATAGGAACACCCCTCCACTTT.

This sequence joins TRBV5-6 and TRBJ1-6, with 11 bases identical to TRBD1. Trimming removed 4 bases from V and 4 bases from J; junction bases left unmatched: 10. This CDR3 has 18 residues. CDR1 SGHDT and CDR2 YYEEEE come from the germline V gene. The DNA of the CDR3 is TGTGCCAGCAGCGTGTGGACAGGGGGCTTGAGATATAATTCACCCCTCCACTTT. Protein: CASSVWTGGLRYNSPLHF.

The rearrangement joins TRBV2 to TRBJ2-7, with D possibly TRBD2 on 5 matching bases. Germline V CDR1 and CDR2: SNHLY, FYNNEI. Trimming took 7 bases from V and 2 from J, leaving 9 bases between them. CDR3 length: 12 amino acids. The CDR3 DNA is TGTGCCAGCATATCCGGGACCTACGAGCAGTACTTC. Protein product: CASISGTYEQYF.

V gene TRBV30 combines with J gene TRBJ1-4, with D possibly matching TRBD1 (5 bases). The CDR3 extends over 12 amino acids. Trimming pared 6 bases from V and 6 bases from J, leaving 11 bases between. In germline, CDR1 is GTSNPN, CDR2 SVGIG (reference sequence). CDR3 DNA: TGTGCCTGTGTGACGGGGGATGAAAAACTGTTTTTT. This codes for CACVTGDEKLFF.

The rearrangement links TRBV2 to TRBJ2-7; 9 bases fit TRBD1. The CDR3 is 13 amino acids. Germline V gives CDR1 SNHLY, CDR2 FYNNEI. V trimming: 6 bases; J trimming: 1 base; junction bases outside the gene matches: 1. The CDR3 DNA follows: TGTGCCAGCAGCGGGACAGGGTCCTACGAGCAGTACTTC. Residues: CASSGTGSYEQYF.

The chain has TRBV7-9 and TRBJ1-4, with 9 bases fitting TRBD1. Germline V gene lookup returns CDR1 SEHNR and CDR2 FQNEAQ (reference sequence). The CDR3 runs 16 residues. After removal of 2 bases from V and 6 bases from J, the junction contained 7 bases not matched to a gene. In nucleotides, the CDR3 is TGTGCCAGCAGCTTATTTTCGGGACAGGGAGATGAAAAACTGTTTTTT. Translating it yields CASSLFSGQGDEKLFF.

This clone was detected once. V gene TRBV7-2 combines with J gene TRBJ1-4; 10 nucleotides agree with TRBD1. The CDR3 has 15 amino acids. The trim removed 5 bases at V and 8 bases at J, leaving 8 bases unmatched. Germline-derived CDR1 and CDR2 are SGHTA and FQGNSA. CDR3 nucleotide sequence: TGTGCCAGCAGCCCTAGACAGGGGGCGCGAGAAAAACTGTTTTTT. This gives the protein CASSPRQGAREKLFF. Together with reference TRBV7-2 and TRBJ1-4, the CDR3 gives the full variable domain: GAGVSQSPSNKVTEKGKDVELRCDPISGHTALYWYRQSLGQGLEFLIYFQGNSAPDKSGLPSDRFSAERTGGSVSTLTIQRTQQEDSAVYLCASSPRQGAREKLFFGSGTQLSVL.

The J gene is TRBJ1-1, the V gene TRBV24-1; D not certain. The CDR3 spans 12 residues. The germline gives CDR1 KGHDR, CDR2 SFDVKD. V was shortened by 5 bases and J by 4 bases, with 7 bases between the two germline ends. CDR3: CATSADGTEAFF. In DNA form, the CDR3 reads TGTGCCACCAGTGCAGACGGCACTGAAGCTTTCTTT.

The V call is TRBV11-1, the J call TRBJ2-5; TRBD1 might be the D (6 bases). V was shortened by 6 bases and J by 2 bases, with 19 bases between the two germline ends. Germline CDR1 is SGHAT and CDR2 is FQDESV (reference sequence). This CDR3 contains 16 residues. The CDR3 DNA follows: TGTGCCAGCAGGCATACAGGGACGGTTGGGCAAGAGACCCAGTACTTC. Residues: CASRHTGTVGQETQYF. Drawing the rest from reference TRBV11-1 and TRBJ2-5, the complete variable domain is EAEVAQSPRYKITEKSQAVAFWCDPISGHATLYWYRQILGQGPELLVQFQDESVVDDSQLPKDRFSAERLKGVDSTLKIQPAELGDSAMYLCASRHTGTVGQETQYFGPGTRLLVL.

This chain joins TRBV3-1 (or the pseudogene TRBV3-2) and TRBJ2-7; no definite D call. The ends were cut back, 5 bases at V and 1 base at J, with 9 bases in the middle. The CDR3 runs to 13 residues. CDR1 and CDR2 (germline): LGHDT, YNNKEL (reference sequence). In DNA form, the CDR3 reads TGTGCCAGCAGCTCCGACAAATCCTACGAGCAGTACTTC. Translated, it gives CASSSDKSYEQYF.

This chain uses TRBV6-2 or TRBV6-3 with TRBJ1-5; D is unclear. The CDR3 covers 14 residues. V was trimmed by 4 bases and J by 2 bases, leaving 9 bases between them. Germline lookup yields CDR1 MNHEY and CDR2 SVGEGT. DNA for the CDR3: TGTGCCAGCAGTTCTGGCCAGGGCAATCAGCCCCAGCATTTT. Protein: CASSSGQGNQPQHF.

The chain recombines TRBV15 with TRBJ2-5, with D unresolved. The CDR3 totals 13 residues. V was cut by 8 bases and J by 5 bases, with 15 bases left in between. The germline V gene encodes CDR1 LNHNV and CDR2 YYDKDF (reference sequence). CDR3 sequence (DNA): TGTGCCACCCGATCTCAGCCCTCCGAGACCCAGTACTTC. Residues: CATRSQPSETQYF.

This chain uses TRBV6-5 with TRBJ1-1; D perhaps matches TRBD1 (5 bases). Per the germline V gene, CDR1 is MNHEY and CDR2 is SVGAGI. The CDR3 totals 15 residues. V was shortened by 8 bases and J by 5 bases, with 21 bases between the two germline ends. The chain's CDR3 is CASGRGDGPGTEAFF. CDR3 DNA sequence: TGTGCCAGCGGGCGGGGGGACGGTCCAGGGACTGAAGCTTTCTTT.

As DNA, the CDR3 is TGTGCCAGCAGCCCGCCCAATAGGAGAAGCTATGGCTACACCTTC. Encoded protein: CASSPPNRRSYGYTF. The chain joins TRBV9 to TRBJ1-2; D unresolved. Germline V gene sequence: CDR1 SGDLS, CDR2 YYNGEE. This CDR3 comprises 15 residues. V lost 4 bases to trimming and J lost 4 bases, with 17 bases between them.

The gene calls are TRBV5-1 and TRBJ2-1; D not resolved. This CDR3 has 14 residues. Per germline, CDR1 SGHRS and CDR2 YFSETQ. V was cut by 2 bases and J by 8 bases, with 14 bases left in between. The CDR3 region has the DNA TGCGCCAGCAGCTTAGGGCAGCTTTTCGATGAGCAGTTCTTC. Its protein product is CASSLGQLFDEQFF.

The genes are TRBV7-6 and TRBJ2-2; 11 bases are shared with TRBD2. The CDR3 consists of 20 residues. The V gene's germline CDR1 is SGHVS and CDR2 FNYEAQ. With V trimmed by 5 bases and J by 0 bases, 14 bases remained unmatched. The CDR3 region is CASSPPALLAGGPNTGELFF. As DNA, the CDR3 is TGTGCCAGCAGCCCGCCCGCCCTTCTAGCGGGGGGACCGAACACCGGGGAGCTGTTTTTT.